This TCR beta chain was sequenced during a study of graft-versus-host responses after intestinal transplantation. Study-wide background: The whole recipient group had anti-thymocyte globulin induction followed by tacrolimus and steroids for around three years.

Concerning this clone itself: The antigen is not known.

CDR1 and CDR2 (germline): MGHRA, YSYEKL. The CDR3 has 14 residues. The junction had 5 bases not matched to a gene; V was cut back by 6 bases and J by 5 bases. Using immunoSEQ multiplex PCR, the repertoire was profiled, and TCRdb retains in-frame clones only, with some absent. Among about 70,000 clones listed, around 91% were seen once. The sample was unstimulated CD8+ T cells sorted from spleen or lymph node cells, taken before transplant. This receptor was identified in a human donor who was the organ donor for an intestinal transplant. The rearrangement links TRBV4-1 to TRBJ2-2; 8 nucleotides agree with TRBD1. The CDR3 is CASRLRGPTGELFF. Here the CDR3 DNA reads TGCGCCAGCAGGCTCAGGGGGCCGACCGGGGAGCTGTTTTTT.